The 9 T cell receptor beta chains presented below share a single source sample, sequenced in a study of T cell repertoires in cytomegalovirus infection (dated by TCRdb to the late 2010s). Sequencing used an Illumina HiSeq 1500. The public reads were reanalyzed by TCRdb: fastp trimming at Q25, MiXCR alignment, in-frame beta chains only. CDR3 protein duplicates are merged, each entry listing the most common genes and DNA. The sample table lists around 740,000 distinct CDR3 sequences, 35% of them with a count of one. About 2.8% of the sample is taken by the ten largest. Source material: PBMCs. These TCRs come from a human donor in good health (CMV status not recorded). Some clones in this sample may be carry-over from other donors' samples.

V usage is TRBV20-1 and J usage is TRBJ2-5; 8 positions agree with TRBD2. The germline CDR1 and CDR2 sequences are DFQATT and SNEGSKA (reference sequence). V shed 0 bases and J 5 bases; nucleotides not matched to a gene: 8. This CDR3 comprises 15 residues. The CDR3 DNA reads TGCAGTGCTAGAGATGAGCGACTAGCGAGCGAGACCCAGTACTTC. Protein product: CSARDERLASETQYF.

Note on this clonotype: The missing conserved phenylalanine or tryptophan at the end of this CDR3 makes a read error likely. The rearrangement links TRBV12-3 or TRBV12-4 to TRBJ1-2; D is perhaps TRBD1 (6 bases). The CDR3 runs 15 residues. Trimming stripped 7 bases from V and 4 bases from J, with 19 bases between. CDR3 region: CASKQGVGAGYGYTL. The CDR3 region has the DNA TGTGCCAGCAAACAAGGCGTGGGGGCCGGCTATGGCTACACCTTA.

This clonotype was detected a few times. The V gene is TRBV7-2, the J gene TRBJ2-7, with D perhaps matching TRBD2 (6 bases). V dropped 1 base and J dropped 0 bases, with 13 bases sitting between them. The CDR3 is 16 amino acids. Germline V gene data show CDR1 as SGHTA and CDR2 as FQGNSA. For the CDR3, the DNA is TGTGCCAGCAGCTTAGGCCCAGCGGGTCGCTCCTACGAGCAGTACTTC. This sequence encodes CASSLGPAGRSYEQYF.

This chain links TRBV6-5 with TRBJ2-7; 7 bases agree with TRBD1. CDR1 and CDR2 (germline): MNHEY, SVGAGI. This CDR3 has 15 amino acids. Trimming at V came to 2 bases and at J to 2 bases, leaving 6 bases not matched to a gene. The CDR3 protein is CASSYQPGTAYEQYF. In nucleotides, the CDR3 is TGTGCCAGCAGTTACCAACCGGGGACAGCCTACGAGCAGTACTTC.

The rearrangement uses TRBV27 and TRBJ1-5; the D is unclear. CDR1 and CDR2 from the germline V gene are MNHEY and SMNVEV (reference sequence). The CDR3 is 15 residues long. V dropped 1 base and J dropped 1 base, with 8 bases sitting between them. The CDR3: CASSLWGESNQPQHF. The CDR3 region has the DNA TGTGCCAGCAGTTTATGGGGTGAGAGCAATCAGCCCCAGCATTTT.

This clonotype was observed a few times. The chain is built from TRBV5-1 and TRBJ1-6; D may be TRBD1 (5 bases). The germline CDR1 and CDR2 sequences are SGHRS and YFSETQ. The CDR3 totals 16 residues. V was clipped by 3 bases and J by 5 bases, with 15 bases between them. This chain's CDR3 is CASSSWTDTHNSPLHF. CDR3 in DNA: TGCGCCAGCAGCTCCTGGACGGACACACATAATTCACCCCTCCACTTT.

The table lists this clonotype with many counts. The chain employs TRBV7-2 and TRBJ1-5; D remains ambiguous. The CDR3 contains 15 residues. Germline V gene sequence: CDR1 SGHTA, CDR2 FQGNSA. Trimming cost V 1 base and J 7 bases, with 14 bases left between them. The DNA for the CDR3 is TGTGCCAGCAGCTTAGAGAATTTAGCCCGGCAGCCCCAGCATTTT. It encodes CASSLENLARQPQHF.

Turning to this clonotype: Sequence at one end of the junction differs from germline and may be a read error. V and J are TRBV28 and TRBJ2-4, with a weak D call TRBD2 (6 bases). The germline gives CDR1 MDHEN, CDR2 SYDVKM. CDR3 length equals 14 residues. CDR3 sequence: CASTLNPGVDAWNF. CDR3 bases: TGTGCCAGCACTCTAAATCCGGGAGTTGACGCCTGGAACTTC. Complete variable domain (other parts from reference TRBV28 and TRBJ2-4): DVKVTQSSRYLVKRTGEKVFLECVQDMDHENMFWYRQDPGLGLRLIYFSYDVKMKEKGDIPEGYSVSREKKERFSLILESASTNQTSMYLCASTLNPGVDAWNFGAGTRLSVL.

J is TRBJ1-5 and V is TRBV19; a weak D match, TRBD1 (6 bases). This CDR3 has 18 residues. V lost 2 bases and J 4 bases, leaving 21 bases between the germline ends. Germline values: CDR1 LNHDA, CDR2 SQIVND (reference sequence). CDR3 DNA: TGTGCCAGTAGTATATTGCTTCTGGATGACAGGAATAATCAGCCCCAGCATTTT. It specifies CASSILLLDDRNNQPQHF.